The T cell receptor beta chain described here comes from a study of cytomegalovirus exposure and HLA in healthy donors. The PCR contained 60 Vbeta and 13 Jbeta primers. The method was immunoSEQ multiplex PCR; TCRdb's version includes in-frame clones alone and lacks a portion of them. Among some 130,000 clones listed, 75% to 90% were seen once. This clone was detected only a few times. This sequence was found in a male donor in good health and CMV-seronegative. The sequenced sample was PBMCs.

The CDR3 nucleotides are TGTGCCAGCAGTCCAGGGTACCAAGAGACCCAGTACTTC. Protein: CASSPGYQETQYF. The chain employs TRBV7-2 and TRBJ2-5, with D possibly matching TRBD1 (5 bases). The V and J ends lost 6 bases and 0 bases respectively, with 8 bases between them. The CDR3 totals 13 residues. The germline gives CDR1 SGHTA, CDR2 FQGNSA.